This TCR beta chain was captured in a study of Graves' ophthalmopathy and Graves' hyperthyroidism. Study summary: There was a collection of peripheral blood at initial diagnosis, before any treatment.

Study conclusions and caveats: The model achieved 55% to 71% sensitivity and 72% to 85% specificity for ophthalmopathy progression. In blood, most expanded thyroid clonotypes above 0.001 frequency were also detected.

This clonotype was recorded many times. Its antigen is undetermined. The CDR3 length is 14 residues. The germline CDR1 and CDR2 sequences are SGHRS and YFSETQ. After removal of 4 bases from V and 5 bases from J, the junction contained 6 bases not matched to a gene. Transcripts of RNA were the source for amplifying TCR beta CDR3 regions. First-round RT-PCR relied on HTBI primers, and a second-round multiplex PCR came next. A single record per CDR3 protein comes from TCRdb applying MiXCR to the multiplex PCR reads. The sample holds around 660,000 distinct CDR3 sequences, about two fifths seen once. PBMCs were isolated by Ficoll-Paque density gradient centrifugation, using about 9.2 ml of fresh peripheral blood as the starting material.

This receptor was identified in an adult man with Graves' ophthalmopathy. Sample: peripheral blood. The chain carries TRBV5-1 and TRBJ2-5; TRBD1 agrees at 9 bases. The CDR3 coding sequence is TGCGCCAGCAGCCCTGGACAGGGGTATGAGACCCAGTACTTC. The encoded protein is CASSPGQGYETQYF.